This T cell receptor beta chain was sequenced during a study of vaccination and CD4 T cells after COVID-19. Regarding treatment: approximately 11-day PBMC culture with coronavirus spike peptide pools or control peptides (ViraFEST assay). An Oncomine TCR Beta short-read assay was used to sequence the DNA from cultured CD4+ T cells. From the PCR reads, TCRdb called clonotypes with MiXCR, one entry per CDR3 protein. The sample has several thousand distinct CDR3 sequences, over 35% seen once. The germline gives CDR1 SGHNT, CDR2 YENEEA. V lost 5 bases, J lost 7 bases, and 18 bases lay in between. The CDR3 is 15 residues long. On this clonotype itself: Its antigen is currently unknown.

The receptor comes from a human donor who had recovered from COVID-19. The material sequenced was CD4+ T cells from blood, cultured in vitro. The chain has TRBV11-3 and TRBJ1-5; no clear D. CDR3 in DNA: TGTGCCAGCAGCCCCAGAGCAGGATTCCGCCAGCCCCAGCATTTT. It codes for CASSPRAGFRQPQHF.